A single sample is the source of the 25 T cell receptor beta chains below, sequenced in a study of OX40 agonist ivuxolimab in advanced cancers. Repertoires were generated with immunoSEQ multiplex PCR, while TCRdb's copy carries only in-frame clones and drops some. The profile shows more than 100,000 clones, 80% to 90% of them singletons. The source material was CD4+ or CD8+ T cells sorted from blood, sampled in a trial of the OX40 agonist ivuxolimab. These receptors all stem from an adult with an advanced solid tumor such as melanoma, head and neck, liver or kidney cancer.

The chain is built from TRBV4-2 and TRBJ2-5; 7 nucleotides align to TRBD2. V lost 0 bases to trimming and J lost 5 bases; unmatched junction nucleotides: 3. The V gene's germline CDR1 is LGHNA and CDR2 YNFKEQ. The CDR3 has 14 residues. The CDR3 sequence is CASSQDWEGETQYF. The CDR3 DNA follows: TGTGCCAGCAGCCAAGACTGGGAGGGGGAGACCCAGTACTTC.

The chain employs TRBV23-1 and TRBJ2-7; 7 bases are a match to TRBD2. TRBV23-1 is flagged as an ORF with uncertain function. V was pared by 6 bases and J by 4 bases, with 9 bases of the junction left unmatched. This CDR3 spans 14 amino acids. The CDR3 sequence: CASSPRRGEYEQYF. The DNA of the CDR3 is TGCGCCAGCAGCCCCCGACGGGGGGAGTACGAGCAGTACTTC.

On this clone: The same CDR3 can be traced to other DNA sequences in this sample. The chain has TRBV28 and TRBJ1-5; TRBD1 aligns across 8 bases. J was trimmed by 2 bases and V by 3 bases; bases with no gene match: 0. Germline V gene lookup returns CDR1 MDHEN and CDR2 SYDVKM. There are 14 residues in the CDR3. The DNA of the CDR3 is TGTGCCAGCAGTTTGGGACAGGGCAATCAGCCCCAGCATTTT. It yields the protein CASSLGQGNQPQHF.

This chain connects TRBV7-9 to TRBJ1-2; D call uncertain. Germline-derived CDR1 and CDR2 are SEHNR and FQNEAQ (reference sequence). V shed 3 bases and J shed 4 bases, with 18 bases lying between them. The CDR3 totals 16 residues. CDR3 sequence reads: CASSFGAGPEGYGYTF. Written as DNA, the CDR3 is TGTGCCAGCAGCTTTGGAGCCGGGCCAGAAGGCTATGGCTACACCTTC.

The chain uses TRBV19 and TRBJ2-5; D gene ambiguous. The CDR3 covers 15 residues. V lost 9 bases to trimming and J lost 2 bases, with 19 bases between them. Germline loops: CDR1 LNHDA, CDR2 SQIVND (reference sequence). The CDR3, as DNA: TGTGCCAGCCTAACTCGGGTAGGCGCGCAAGAGACCCAGTACTTC. Protein product: CASLTRVGAQETQYF.

This clone is a singleton in its sample. The chain links TRBV7-9 to TRBJ1-2; 10 nucleotides match TRBD1. The CDR3 loop spans 16 amino acids. The J segment lost 5 bases and the V segment lost 5 bases, leaving 11 bases of the junction unmatched. Germline V lookup: CDR1 SEHNR, CDR2 FQNEAQ (reference sequence). This CDR3 reads CASSLGTGVGVYGYTF. The CDR3 DNA sequence: TGTGCCAGCAGCCTCGGGACAGGGGTAGGAGTATATGGCTACACCTTC.

The chain links TRBV7-9 to TRBJ2-7, with TRBD1 as a possible D gene (6 bases). The germline V gene has CDR1 SEHNR and CDR2 FQNEAQ (reference sequence). V lost 4 bases and J lost 3, with 13 bases in between. The CDR3 spans 14 residues. This CDR3 reads CASSSRQVYYEQYF. Here the CDR3 DNA reads TGTGCCAGCAGCTCCCGACAGGTTTACTACGAGCAGTACTTC.

The chain links TRBV7-8 to TRBJ2-2; D possibly corresponds to TRBD1 (6 bases). Deletions cut 5 bases from V and 4 bases from J, with 14 bases between. The length of the CDR3 is 15 residues. Germline assignment: CDR1 SGHVS and CDR2 FQNEAQ. The CDR3 nucleotides are TGTGCCAGCAGCCCGCTTCAGGGGTCCACCGGGGAGCTGTTTTTT. This codes for CASSPLQGSTGELFF. The full variable domain, with the rest looked up from reference TRBV7-8 and TRBJ2-2, is GAGVSQSPRYKVAKRGQDVALRCDPISGHVSLFWYQQALGQGPEFLTYFQNEAQLDKSGLPSDRFFAERPEGSVSTLKIQRTQQEDSAVYLCASSPLQGSTGELFFGEGSRLTVL.

The V call is TRBV5-4, the J call TRBJ2-5, with 7 bases aligning to TRBD1. Germline CDR1 SGHNT, CDR2 YYREEE (reference sequence). The CDR3 is 14 amino acids. Trimming took 1 base from V and 2 from J; bases not matched to a gene: 2. The DNA of the CDR3 is TGTGCCAGCAGCTTGAGGGACAGTCAAGAGACCCAGTACTTC. Translation gives CASSLRDSQETQYF. The variable domain in full, completed from reference TRBV5-4 and TRBJ2-5, reads ETGVTQSPTHLIKTRGQQVTLRCSSQSGHNTVSWYQQALGQGPQFIFQYYREEENGRGNFPPRFSGLQFPNYSSELNVNALELDDSALYLCASSLRDSQETQYFGPGTRLLVL.

This CDR3 reads CASSLAGNNEQFF. In DNA, the CDR3 is TGTGCCAGCAGCTTAGCGGGGAACAATGAGCAGTTCTTC. V and J are TRBV7-6 and TRBJ2-1; D is ambiguous. Trimming removed 0 bases at V and 5 bases at J, with 5 bases between. The CDR3 runs 13 residues. The germline V gene encodes CDR1 SGHVS and CDR2 FNYEAQ.

This clone was seen once. Additional DNA sequences in this sample encode the identical CDR3. Here the CDR3 DNA reads TGTGCCAGCAGCTTAGTAGGGGGTGAGGGCTACACCTTC. This encodes CASSLVGGEGYTF. The V call is TRBV5-6, the J call TRBJ1-2; a weak D match, TRBD1 (6 bases). CDR1 and CDR2 (germline): SGHDT, YYEEEE. V dropped 2 bases and J dropped 8 bases, with 13 bases sitting between them. The CDR3 is 13 amino acids.

The gene calls are TRBV27 and TRBJ1-1; TRBD1 might be the D (6 bases). Per germline, CDR1 MNHEY and CDR2 SMNVEV (reference sequence). This CDR3 region has 12 residues. Trimming removed 4 bases at V and 9 bases at J, with 12 bases between. CDR3 region: CASSSTGEQAFF. CDR3 nucleotides: TGTGCCAGCAGTTCGACAGGAGAGCAAGCTTTCTTT.

This chain links TRBV7-2 with TRBJ1-1; 10 nucleotides line up with TRBD1. V lost 2 bases to trimming and J lost 1 base; unmatched junction nucleotides: 4. Looked up from germline, CDR1 is SGHTA and CDR2 is FQGNSA. The CDR3 covers 16 residues. Written as DNA, the CDR3 is TGTGCCAGCAGCTTATTTGGGACAGGGGCGAACACTGAAGCTTTCTTT. It specifies CASSLFGTGANTEAFF.

This clone has more than one count but fewer than ten. The J gene is TRBJ2-7, the V gene TRBV10-3; 11 bases map to TRBD1. CDR1 is ENHRY, CDR2 SYGVKD, per germline. The CDR3 loop spans 13 amino acids. Germline trimming cut 10 bases from V and 3 bases from J; bases unmatched to any gene: 5. In DNA, the CDR3 is TGTGCCAGTTCCGGGACAGGGGGCTACGAGCAGTACTTC. Its translation is CASSGTGGYEQYF.

This clone turned up a few times. At one end, the junction sequence differs from germline, possibly due to a read error. The CDR3 protein is CASSESLF. CDR3 coding DNA: TGTGCCAGCAGCGAGAGTCTCTTT. This chain uses TRBV5-6 with TRBJ1-1; D unresolved. The CDR3 totals 8 residues. Germline lookup yields CDR1 SGHDT and CDR2 YYEEEE.

The chain is built from TRBV2 and TRBJ2-5; no reliable D call. V gave up 6 bases and J gave up 5 bases, with 10 bases separating them. This CDR3 has 12 residues. Germline V gene lookup returns CDR1 SNHLY and CDR2 FYNNEI. CDR3 coding DNA: TGTGCCAGCAGGGCATATAAGGAGACCCAGTACTTC. The encoded protein is CASRAYKETQYF.

CDR3 DNA: TGTGCCAGCAGGACCGGGACTAGCGGATCTTACGAGCAGTACTTC. Its translation: CASRTGTSGSYEQYF. The rearrangement links TRBV28 to TRBJ2-7; 11 bases are a match to TRBD2. V was pared by 6 bases and J by 4 bases, with 8 bases of the junction left unmatched. The germline V gene encodes CDR1 MDHEN and CDR2 SYDVKM. The CDR3 length is 15 residues.

This clone was observed a single time. The chain recombines TRBV28 with TRBJ2-1, with TRBD2 matching over 8 bases. V was pared by 1 base and J by 4 bases, with 21 bases of the junction left unmatched. The CDR3 totals 21 residues. Per germline, CDR1 MDHEN and CDR2 SYDVKM. The CDR3 reads CASSLSPSGWSAGEDYNEQFF. CDR3 bases: TGTGCCAGCAGTTTATCCCCCTCAGGATGGTCAGCGGGGGAGGATTACAATGAGCAGTTCTTC.

The gene calls are TRBV19 and TRBJ2-2; 11 bases match TRBD1. CDR1 and CDR2 from the germline V gene are LNHDA and SQIVND (reference sequence). The CDR3 is 16 residues long. V shed 5 bases and J 0 bases; nucleotides not matched to a gene: 2. The CDR3 region has the DNA TGTGCCAGTAGTCGGACAGGGGGCTCGAACACCGGGGAGCTGTTTTTT. Translation: CASSRTGGSNTGELFF.

The chain carries TRBV2 and TRBJ1-2; 8 positions match TRBD1. V trimming: 7 bases; J trimming: 4 bases; junction bases outside the gene matches: 5. Germline values: CDR1 SNHLY, CDR2 FYNNEI. CDR3 length: 13 amino acids. In DNA, the CDR3 is TGTGCCAGCACCAGGGGGCAGGGCTATGGCTACACCTTC. It translates to CASTRGQGYGYTF.

This clone showed up just once. V gene TRBV18 combines with J gene TRBJ2-1, with 13 bases matching TRBD2. Germline CDR1 and CDR2: KGHSH and LQKENI. The CDR3 runs 15 residues. V shed 6 bases, J shed 7 bases, and the junction held 6 bases outside the gene matches. The CDR3 coding sequence is TGTGCCAGCTCGTCGACTAGCGGGGGGTCGAATGAGCAGTTCTTC. Amino acid sequence: CASSSTSGGSNEQFF.

The chain couples TRBV29-1 to TRBJ2-5; no clear D. Gene TRBJ2-7 matches the end of the DNA better, so the J call may be wrong. CDR1 and CDR2 from the germline V gene are SQVTM and ANQGSEA. This CDR3 contains 13 residues. The CDR3 sequence is CSVEDPLSYEQYF. The CDR3 DNA follows: TGCAGCGTTGAAGATCCCCTATCCTACGAGCAGTACTTC.

This chain connects TRBV27 to TRBJ1-5; D remains unclear. CDR3 length: 15 residues. Germline assignment: CDR1 MNHEY and CDR2 SMNVEV (reference sequence). V was pared by 3 bases and J by 0 bases, with 9 bases between. The CDR3 DNA is TGTGCCAGCAGTTTTCAGTGGTCTAGCAATCAGCCCCAGCATTTT. It specifies CASSFQWSSNQPQHF.

The chain uses TRBV11-3 and TRBJ2-3; TRBD2 matches at 7 bases. The CDR3 has 15 residues. From germline, CDR1 is SGHNT and CDR2 YENEEA. Trimming removed 4 bases from V and 4 bases from J; junction bases left unmatched: 8. For the CDR3, the DNA is TGTGCCAGCAGCTCTGTTAAGAGCGGGGCAGATACGCAGTATTTT. This encodes CASSSVKSGADTQYF.

This clone has only a few counts. V is TRBV7-9 and J is TRBJ2-2; TRBD1 might be the D (7 bases). Per germline, CDR1 SEHNR and CDR2 FQNEAQ (reference sequence). V shed 7 bases and J shed 4 bases, with 13 bases lying between them. CDR3 length equals 14 residues. This chain's CDR3 is CASMPGGTTGELFF. DNA of the CDR3: TGTGCCAGCATGCCAGGGGGGACCACCGGGGAGCTGTTTTTT.